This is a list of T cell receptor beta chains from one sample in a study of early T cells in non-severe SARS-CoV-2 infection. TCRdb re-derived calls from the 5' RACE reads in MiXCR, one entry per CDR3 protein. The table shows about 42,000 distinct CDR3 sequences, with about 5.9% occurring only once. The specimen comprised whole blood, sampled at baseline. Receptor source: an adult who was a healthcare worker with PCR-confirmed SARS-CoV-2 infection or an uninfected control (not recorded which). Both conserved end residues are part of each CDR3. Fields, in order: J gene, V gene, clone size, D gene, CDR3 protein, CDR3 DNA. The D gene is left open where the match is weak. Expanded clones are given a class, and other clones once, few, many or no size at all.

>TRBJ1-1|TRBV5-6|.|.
CASSFGQGSMNTEAFF
TGTGCCAGCAGCTTCGGGCAGGGATCAATGAACACTGAAGCTTTCTTT
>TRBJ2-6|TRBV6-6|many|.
CASSYSTGANVLTF
TGTGCCAGCAGTTACTCGACCGGGGCCAACGTCCTGACTTTC
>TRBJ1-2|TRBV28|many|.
CASSFQNTRRGYTF
TGTGCCAGCAGTTTCCAGAATACCCGGAGGGGCTACACCTTC
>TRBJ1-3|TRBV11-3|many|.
CASSSHRSGNTIYF
TGTGCCAGCAGCTCCCACCGATCTGGAAACACCATATATTTT
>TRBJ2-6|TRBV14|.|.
CASDDSSGANVLTF
TGTGCCAGCGACGACAGCTCTGGGGCCAACGTCCTGACTTTC
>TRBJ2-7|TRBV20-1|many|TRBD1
CSARSRGSTYEQYF
TGCAGTGCTAGGTCCAGGGGGTCTACCTACGAGCAGTACTTC
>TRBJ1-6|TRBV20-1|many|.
CSARGSGGSSPLHF
TGCAGTGCCAGAGGGTCTGGGGGCAGTTCACCCCTCCACTTT
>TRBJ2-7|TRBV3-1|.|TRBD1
CASSRGGQRVDEQYF
TGTGCCAGCAGCCGAGGGGGACAGAGGGTTGACGAGCAGTACTTC
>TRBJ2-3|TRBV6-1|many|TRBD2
CASIERGSTDTQYF
TGTGCCAGCATCGAGCGGGGGAGCACAGATACGCAGTATTTT
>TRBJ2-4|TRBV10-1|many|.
CASSPSRGGQNRENIQYF
TGCGCCAGCAGTCCCTCGCGGGGTGGGCAAAACCGAGAAAACATTCAGTACTTC
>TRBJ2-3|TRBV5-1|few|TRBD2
CASSFGLAGSPDTQYF
TGCGCCAGCAGCTTCGGACTAGCGGGGAGCCCGGATACGCAGTATTTT
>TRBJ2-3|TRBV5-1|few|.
CASSFGAVSKDTQYF
TGCGCCAGCAGCTTTGGGGCGGTCTCTAAAGATACGCAGTATTTT
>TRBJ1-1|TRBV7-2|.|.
CASSPRQTPEAFF
TGTGCCAGCAGCCCTCGACAGACCCCTGAAGCTTTCTTT
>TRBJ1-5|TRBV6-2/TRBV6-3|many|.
CASSYGGINNQPQHF
TGTGCCAGCAGTTACGGAGGGATAAACAATCAGCCCCAGCATTTT
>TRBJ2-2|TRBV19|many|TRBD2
CASSWVAGNTGELFF
TGTGCCAGTAGTTGGGTAGCGGGAAACACCGGGGAGCTGTTTTTT
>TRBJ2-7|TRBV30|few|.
CASTRVGMNEQYF
TGTGCCTCAACCAGGGTGGGTATGAACGAGCAGTACTTC
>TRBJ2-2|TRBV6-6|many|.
CASSLPGELFF
TGTGCCAGCAGTTTGCCCGGGGAGCTGTTTTTT
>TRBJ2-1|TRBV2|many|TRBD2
CAGQLAGSNEQFF
TGTGCCGGTCAACTAGCGGGGAGCAATGAGCAGTTCTTC
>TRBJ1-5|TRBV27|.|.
CASSFSPGYGRPQHF
TGTGCCAGCAGTTTTTCGCCAGGGTACGGTCGGCCCCAGCATTTT
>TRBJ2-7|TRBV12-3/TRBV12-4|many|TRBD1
CASSSTRQGSEQYF
TGTGCCAGCAGTTCGACCAGACAGGGCAGCGAGCAGTACTTC
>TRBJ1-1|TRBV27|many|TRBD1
CASRQSNRGPAAFWAFF
TGTGCCAGCCGTCAATCTAACAGGGGGCCGGCGGCGTTCTGGGCTTTCTTT
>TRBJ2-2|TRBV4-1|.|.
CASSQGSAGELFF
TGCGCCAGCAGCCAAGGATCCGCCGGGGAGCTGTTTTTT
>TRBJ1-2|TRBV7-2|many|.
CASSYGTVNYGYTF
TGTGCCAGCAGTTATGGGACGGTTAACTATGGCTACACCTTC
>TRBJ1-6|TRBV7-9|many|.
CASSLPGDNSPLHF
TGTGCCAGCAGCTTACCAGGGGATAATTCACCCCTCCACTTT
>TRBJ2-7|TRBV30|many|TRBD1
CASTGDRLYEQYF
TGTGCCTCGACTGGGGACAGACTCTACGAGCAGTACTTC
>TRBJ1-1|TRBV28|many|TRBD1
CASSPLGQGDTEAFF
TGTGCCAGCAGTCCCCTCGGACAGGGGGACACTGAAGCTTTCTTT
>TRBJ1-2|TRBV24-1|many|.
CATSGTELGGYTF
TGTGCCACCAGTGGGACGGAGCTGGGAGGCTACACCTTC
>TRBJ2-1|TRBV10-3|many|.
CAISDSSLYNEQFF
TGTGCCATCAGTGACTCCTCCCTATACAATGAGCAGTTCTTC
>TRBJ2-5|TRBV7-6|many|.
CASSSSTGILQETQYF
TGTGCCAGCAGCTCTTCCACAGGGATTCTGCAAGAGACCCAGTACTTC
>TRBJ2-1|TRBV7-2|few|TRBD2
CASSLEVASGGNEQFF
TGTGCCAGCAGCTTAGAAGTGGCTAGCGGGGGGAATGAGCAGTTCTTC
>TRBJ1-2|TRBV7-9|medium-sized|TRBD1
CASSATGVVYGYTF
TGTGCCAGCAGCGCGACAGGGGTTGTTTATGGCTACACCTTC
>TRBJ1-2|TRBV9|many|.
CASSLTGTEYGYTF
TGTGCCAGCAGTCTTACGGGGACGGAGTATGGCTACACCTTC
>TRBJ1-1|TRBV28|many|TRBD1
CASSLNRGQAFF
TGTGCCAGCAGTCTGAACAGGGGGCAAGCTTTCTTT